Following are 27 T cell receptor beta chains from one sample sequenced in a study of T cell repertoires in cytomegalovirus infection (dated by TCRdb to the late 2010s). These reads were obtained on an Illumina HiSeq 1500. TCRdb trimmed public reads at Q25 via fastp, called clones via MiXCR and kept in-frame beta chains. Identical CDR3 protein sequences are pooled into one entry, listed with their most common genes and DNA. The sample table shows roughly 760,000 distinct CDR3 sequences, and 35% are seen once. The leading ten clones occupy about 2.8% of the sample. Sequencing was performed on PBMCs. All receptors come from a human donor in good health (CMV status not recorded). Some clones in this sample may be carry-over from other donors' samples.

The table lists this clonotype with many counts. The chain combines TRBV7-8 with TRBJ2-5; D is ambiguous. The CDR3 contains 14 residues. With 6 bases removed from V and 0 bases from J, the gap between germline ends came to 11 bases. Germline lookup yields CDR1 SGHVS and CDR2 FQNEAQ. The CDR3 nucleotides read TGTGCCAGCAGTTGGAGCGCCAACCAAGAGACCCAGTACTTC. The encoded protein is CASSWSANQETQYF.

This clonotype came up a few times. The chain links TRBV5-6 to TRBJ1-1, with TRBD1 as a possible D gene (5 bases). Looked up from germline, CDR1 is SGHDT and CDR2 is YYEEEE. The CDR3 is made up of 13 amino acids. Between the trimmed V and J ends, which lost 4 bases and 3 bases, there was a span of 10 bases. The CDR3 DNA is TGTGCCAGCAGCCCATGGGGGGACACTGAAGCTTTCTTT. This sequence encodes CASSPWGDTEAFF.

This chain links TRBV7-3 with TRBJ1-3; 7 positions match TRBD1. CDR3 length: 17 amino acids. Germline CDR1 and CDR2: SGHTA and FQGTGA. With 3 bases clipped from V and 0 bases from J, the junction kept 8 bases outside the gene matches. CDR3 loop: CASSFRNRGFSGNTIYF. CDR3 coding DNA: TGTGCCAGCAGCTTCCGGAACAGGGGTTTCTCTGGAAACACCATATATTTT.

The CDR3 DNA sequence: TGCAGTGCTGGTCTTGCCGGACAGCGGACCCAGTACTTC. Protein product: CSAGLAGQRTQYF. The chain joins TRBV20-1 to TRBJ2-5, with a weak D call TRBD1 (6 bases). The CDR3 has 13 residues. V lost 5 bases to trimming and J lost 7 bases, with 17 bases between them. CDR1 and CDR2 from the germline V gene are DFQATT and SNEGSKA (reference sequence).

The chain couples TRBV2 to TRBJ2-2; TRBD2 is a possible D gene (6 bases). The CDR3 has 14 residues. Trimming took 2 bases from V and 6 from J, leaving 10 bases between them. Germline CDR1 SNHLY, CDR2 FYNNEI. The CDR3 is CASSEQGGPGELFF. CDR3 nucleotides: TGTGCCAGCAGTGAACAGGGAGGTCCCGGGGAGCTGTTTTTT.

The CDR3 DNA sequence: TGTGCCAGTAGCCAATGGGGGGCGCAGGATGAAGCTTTCTTT. Translating it yields CASSQWGAQDEAFF. V and J are TRBV19 and TRBJ1-1; the D gene is possibly TRBD1 (6 bases). The V end was cut by 6 bases, the J end by 7 bases, with 18 bases between. This CDR3 has 14 residues. Germline V gene sequence: CDR1 LNHDA, CDR2 SQIVND (reference sequence). The whole variable domain, filled in from reference TRBV19 and TRBJ1-1, reads DGGITQSPKYLFRKEGQNVTLSCEQNLNHDAMYWYRQDPGQGLRLIYYSQIVNDFQKGDIAEGYSVSREKKESFPLTVTSAQKNPTAFYLCASSQWGAQDEAFFGQGTRLTVV.

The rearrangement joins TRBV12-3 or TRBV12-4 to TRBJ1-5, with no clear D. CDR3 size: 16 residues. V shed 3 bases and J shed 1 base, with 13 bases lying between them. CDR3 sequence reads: CASSFSGVMSNQPQHF. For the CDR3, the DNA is TGTGCCAGCAGTTTTAGTGGGGTTATGAGCAATCAGCCCCAGCATTTT.

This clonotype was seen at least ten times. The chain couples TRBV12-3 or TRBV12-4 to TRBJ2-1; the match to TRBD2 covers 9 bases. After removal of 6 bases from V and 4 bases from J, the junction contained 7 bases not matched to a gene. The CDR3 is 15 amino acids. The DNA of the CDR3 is TGTGCCAGCAGGCTTAGCGGGAGTCCTTACAATGAGCAGTTCTTC. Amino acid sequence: CASRLSGSPYNEQFF.

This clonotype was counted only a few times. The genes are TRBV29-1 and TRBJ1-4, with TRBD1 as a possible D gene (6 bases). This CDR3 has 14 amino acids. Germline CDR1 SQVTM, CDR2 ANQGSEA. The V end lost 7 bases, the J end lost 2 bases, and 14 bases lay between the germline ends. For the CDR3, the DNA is TGCAGCGCTGACACAGGGCTTACTAATGAAAAACTGTTTTTT. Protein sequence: CSADTGLTNEKLFF.

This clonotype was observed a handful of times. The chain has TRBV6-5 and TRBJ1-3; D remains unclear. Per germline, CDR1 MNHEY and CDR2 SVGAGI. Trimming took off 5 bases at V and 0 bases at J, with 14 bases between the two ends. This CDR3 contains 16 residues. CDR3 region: CASSGIASISGNTIYF. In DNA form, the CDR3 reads TGTGCCAGCAGTGGAATCGCTTCCATCTCTGGAAACACCATATATTTT.

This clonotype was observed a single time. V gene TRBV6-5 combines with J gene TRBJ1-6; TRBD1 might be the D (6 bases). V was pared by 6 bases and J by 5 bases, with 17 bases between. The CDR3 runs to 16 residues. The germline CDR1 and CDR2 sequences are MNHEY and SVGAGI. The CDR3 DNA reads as TGTGCCAGCAGGACGATCTGGGGGGGCGATAATTCACCCCTCCACTTT. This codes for CASRTIWGGDNSPLHF.

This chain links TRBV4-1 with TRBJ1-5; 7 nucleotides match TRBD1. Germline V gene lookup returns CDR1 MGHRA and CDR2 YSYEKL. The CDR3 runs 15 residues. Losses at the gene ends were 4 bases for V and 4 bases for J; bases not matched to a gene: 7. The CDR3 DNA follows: TGCGCCAGCAGCCCGATTAACAGGGGAAATCAGCCCCAGCATTTT. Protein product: CASSPINRGNQPQHF.

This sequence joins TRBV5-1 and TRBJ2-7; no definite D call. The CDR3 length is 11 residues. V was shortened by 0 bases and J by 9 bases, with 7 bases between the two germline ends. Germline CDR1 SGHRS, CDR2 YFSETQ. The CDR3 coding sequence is TGCGCCAGCAGCTTGGGCGAGCGGCAGTACTTC. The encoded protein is CASSLGERQYF.

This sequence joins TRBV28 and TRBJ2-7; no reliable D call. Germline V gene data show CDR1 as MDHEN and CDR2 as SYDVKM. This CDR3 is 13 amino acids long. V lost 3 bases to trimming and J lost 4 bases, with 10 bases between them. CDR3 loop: CASSFSASYEQYF. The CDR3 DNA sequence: TGTGCCAGCAGTTTTAGTGCCTCATACGAGCAGTACTTC.

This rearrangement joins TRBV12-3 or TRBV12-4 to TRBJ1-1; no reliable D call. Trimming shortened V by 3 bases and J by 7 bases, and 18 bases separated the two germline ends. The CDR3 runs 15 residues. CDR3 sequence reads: CASSFDTLRQREAFF. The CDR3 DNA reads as TGTGCCAGCAGTTTTGACACCCTTCGGCAGCGTGAAGCTTTCTTT.

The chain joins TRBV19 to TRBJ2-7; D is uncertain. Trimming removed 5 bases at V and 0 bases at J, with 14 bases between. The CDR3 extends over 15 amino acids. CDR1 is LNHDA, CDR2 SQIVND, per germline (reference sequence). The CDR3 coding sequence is TGTGCCAGTAGTCCCCGACATTTAAGCTCCTACGAGCAGTACTTC. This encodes CASSPRHLSSYEQYF.

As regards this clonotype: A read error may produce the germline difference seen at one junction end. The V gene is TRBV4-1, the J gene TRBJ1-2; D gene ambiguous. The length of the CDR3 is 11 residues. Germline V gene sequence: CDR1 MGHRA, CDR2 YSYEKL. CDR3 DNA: TGTGCCAGCAGACAAGACTATGGCTACACCTTC. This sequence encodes CASRQDYGYTF.

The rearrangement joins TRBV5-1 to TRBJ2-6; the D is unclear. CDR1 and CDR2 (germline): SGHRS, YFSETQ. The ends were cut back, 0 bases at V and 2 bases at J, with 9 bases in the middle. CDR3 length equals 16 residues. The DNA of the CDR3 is TGCGCCAGCAGCTTGGATCGCCCAACTGGGGCCAACGTCCTGACTTTC. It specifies CASSLDRPTGANVLTF.

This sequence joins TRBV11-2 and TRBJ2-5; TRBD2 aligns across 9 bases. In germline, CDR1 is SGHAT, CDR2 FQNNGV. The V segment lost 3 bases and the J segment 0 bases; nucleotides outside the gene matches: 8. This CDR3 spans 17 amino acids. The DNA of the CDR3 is TGTGCCAGCAGCTTCTTCCTAGCGGGGACTTACCAAGAGACCCAGTACTTC. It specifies CASSFFLAGTYQETQYF.

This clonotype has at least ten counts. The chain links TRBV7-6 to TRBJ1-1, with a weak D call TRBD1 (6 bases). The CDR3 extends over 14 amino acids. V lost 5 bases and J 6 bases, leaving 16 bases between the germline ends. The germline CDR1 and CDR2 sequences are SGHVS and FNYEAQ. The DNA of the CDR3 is TGTGCCAGCAGCCCACAGGGTAGCGGCGCTGAAGCTTTCTTT. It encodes CASSPQGSGAEAFF.

CDR3 DNA: TGTGCCAGCCTTCCACCTGGGCTGAACACTGAAGCTTTCTTT. This encodes CASLPPGLNTEAFF. This chain joins TRBV12-3 or TRBV12-4 and TRBJ1-1; D unresolved. CDR3 length equals 14 residues. Trimming cost V 8 bases and J 0 bases, with 13 bases left between them.

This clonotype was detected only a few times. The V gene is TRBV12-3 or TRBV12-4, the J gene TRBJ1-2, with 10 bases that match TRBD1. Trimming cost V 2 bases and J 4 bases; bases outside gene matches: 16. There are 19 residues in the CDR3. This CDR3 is CASSLYRGQGPRDGYGYTF. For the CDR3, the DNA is TGTGCCAGCAGTTTATACCGGGGACAGGGGCCCCGAGATGGCTATGGCTACACCTTC.

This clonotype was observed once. CDR3 nucleotide sequence: TGCAGTGGTGCCCAAATAGGGACATTACGATCCTACAATGAGCAGTTCTTC. Translating gives CSGAQIGTLRSYNEQFF. V and J are TRBV20-1 and TRBJ2-1, with D tentatively TRBD1 (6 bases). The V end lost 7 bases, the J end lost 1 base, and 23 bases lay between the germline ends. CDR3 size: 17 residues. Germline CDR1 DFQATT, CDR2 SNEGSKA (reference sequence).

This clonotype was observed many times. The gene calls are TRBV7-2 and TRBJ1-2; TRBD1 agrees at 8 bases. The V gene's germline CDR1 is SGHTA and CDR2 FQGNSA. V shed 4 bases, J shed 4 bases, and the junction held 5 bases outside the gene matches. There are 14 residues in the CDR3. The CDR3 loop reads CASSYPGGGYGYTF. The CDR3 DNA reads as TGTGCCAGCAGCTATCCAGGGGGCGGCTATGGCTACACCTTC.

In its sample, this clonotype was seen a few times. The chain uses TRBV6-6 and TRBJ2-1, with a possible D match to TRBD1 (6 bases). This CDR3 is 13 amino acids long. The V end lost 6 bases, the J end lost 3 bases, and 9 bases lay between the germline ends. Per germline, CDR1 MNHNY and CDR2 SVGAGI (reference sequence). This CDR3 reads CASRPTGYNEQFF. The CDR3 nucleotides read TGTGCCAGCAGACCGACAGGCTACAATGAGCAGTTCTTC.

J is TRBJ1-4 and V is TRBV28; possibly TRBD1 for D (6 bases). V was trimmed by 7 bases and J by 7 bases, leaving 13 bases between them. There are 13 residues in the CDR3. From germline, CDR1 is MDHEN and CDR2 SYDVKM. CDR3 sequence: CASTVQGSEKLFF. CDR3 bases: TGTGCCAGCACCGTGCAGGGGTCTGAAAAACTGTTTTTT.

The CDR3, as DNA: TGTGCCAGTAGTCCTAGGACTAGCGGAGACAACAGCCCCTACAATGAGCAGTTCTTC. Translating it yields CASSPRTSGDNSPYNEQFF. The chain recombines TRBV19 with TRBJ2-1, with 10 bases lining up with TRBD2. Germline loops: CDR1 LNHDA, CDR2 SQIVND (reference sequence). The CDR3 totals 19 residues. The V gene end was trimmed by 5 bases and the J gene end by 2 bases; junction bases not matched to a gene: 15. Using reference TRBV19 and TRBJ2-1 for the parts outside the CDR3, the full variable domain is DGGITQSPKYLFRKEGQNVTLSCEQNLNHDAMYWYRQDPGQGLRLIYYSQIVNDFQKGDIAEGYSVSREKKESFPLTVTSAQKNPTAFYLCASSPRTSGDNSPYNEQFFGPGTRLTVL.